This entry lists 22 T cell receptor beta chains sequenced from one sample in a study of T cells in Graves' hyperthyroidism and ophthalmopathy. RNA transcripts served as the template for amplifying TCR beta CDR3 regions. Using the HTBI primer set, a first-round RT-PCR was run on the TCR CDR3. Using its own MiXCR run on the multiplex PCR reads, TCRdb lists one record per CDR3 protein. This table has some 760,000 distinct CDR3 sequences, 14% appearing once. The specimen was blood. The receptors originated from a woman younger than 35 with Graves' hyperthyroidism.

This clonotype was seen ten or more times. This rearrangement joins TRBV29-1 to TRBJ1-4, with a tentative D call TRBD1 (5 bases). Germline values: CDR1 SQVTM, CDR2 ANQGSEA. Trimming pared 1 base from V and 8 bases from J, leaving 14 bases between. The CDR3 contains 14 residues. The CDR3 DNA follows: TGCAGCGTTGAAGCGGGGGGAGGAAGAGAAAAACTGTTTTTT. Its protein product is CSVEAGGGREKLFF.

This clonotype was detected many times. This chain links TRBV2 with TRBJ1-4; D call uncertain. Between the trimmed V and J ends, which lost 4 bases and 6 bases, there was a span of 3 bases. Germline V gene sequence: CDR1 SNHLY, CDR2 FYNNEI. There are 11 residues in the CDR3. CDR3 protein: CASSADEKLFF. In DNA, the CDR3 is TGTGCCAGCAGTGCTGATGAAAAACTGTTTTTT.

This clonotype came up many times. The chain links TRBV5-4 to TRBJ2-1, with 9 positions matching TRBD1. CDR3 size: 14 residues. Germline lookup yields CDR1 SGHNT and CDR2 YYREEE (reference sequence). V was pared by 1 base and J by 6 bases, with 2 bases of the junction left unmatched. The CDR3 protein is CASSLKTGGNEQFF. The CDR3 DNA reads as TGTGCCAGCAGCTTGAAGACAGGGGGCAATGAGCAGTTCTTC.

This clonotype has at least ten counts. The V gene is TRBV4-1, the J gene TRBJ1-5; maybe TRBD1 (5 bases). The germline V gene encodes CDR1 MGHRA and CDR2 YSYEKL. CDR3 length equals 12 residues. With 3 bases removed from V and 9 bases from J, the gap between germline ends came to 9 bases. Here the CDR3 reads CASSQGLGPQHF. The CDR3 region has the DNA TGCGCCAGCAGCCAGGGGCTAGGGCCCCAGCATTTT.

Details on this clonotype: One end of the junction varies from germline; a read error may be responsible. CDR3 residues: CASSQGRAYMNTEASF. CDR3 sequence (DNA): TGCGCCAGCAGCCAAGGTCGGGCTTACATGAACACTGAAGCTTCCTTT. The V and J genes are TRBV4-3 and TRBJ1-1, with D uncertain. CDR3 length equals 16 residues. The germline V gene encodes CDR1 LGHNA and CDR2 YSLEER.

This clonotype was found many times. This rearrangement joins TRBV27 to TRBJ1-5; D is unclear. Trimming shortened V by 10 bases and J by 2 bases, and 6 bases separated the two germline ends. The CDR3 loop spans 11 amino acids. CDR1 MNHEY and CDR2 SMNVEV come from the germline V gene (reference sequence). CDR3 residues: CAIRGNQPQHF. CDR3 nucleotides: TGTGCCATTCGCGGCAATCAGCCCCAGCATTTT.

This clonotype has a count of ten or more. This chain connects TRBV28 to TRBJ1-2; D not resolved. There are 12 residues in the CDR3. The V and J ends lost 8 bases and 1 base respectively, with 8 bases between them. Germline loops: CDR1 MDHEN, CDR2 SYDVKM. CDR3 sequence: CASERVNYGYTF. The CDR3 region has the DNA TGTGCCAGCGAAAGGGTTAACTATGGCTACACCTTC.

V is TRBV7-8 and J is TRBJ1-5, with D unclear. Looked up from germline, CDR1 is SGHVS and CDR2 is FQNEAQ. This CDR3 comprises 13 residues. The V end was cut by 5 bases, the J end by 5 bases, with 10 bases between. The CDR3 sequence is CASSNDAHQPQHF. In DNA form, the CDR3 reads TGTGCCAGCAGCAATGATGCCCATCAGCCCCAGCATTTT.

This clonotype was seen a few times. The genes are TRBV28 and TRBJ2-3; D assignment may be TRBD1 or TRBD2 (5 bases each). This CDR3 region has 15 residues. Looked up from germline, CDR1 is MDHEN and CDR2 is SYDVKM. The V end was cut by 3 bases, the J end by 6 bases, with 16 bases between. The chain's CDR3 is CASSLPGPREDTQYF. Here the CDR3 DNA reads TGTGCCAGCAGTTTGCCGGGACCCAGGGAGGATACGCAGTATTTT.

The genes are TRBV7-9 and TRBJ2-5; 9 bases are a match to TRBD1. The germline V gene has CDR1 SEHNR and CDR2 FQNEAQ (reference sequence). The CDR3 consists of 16 residues. The ends lost 3 bases at V and 3 bases at J; junction bases unmatched: 8. CDR3 DNA: TGTGCCAGCAGCTTGTCCCGCGGGACAGGGAAAGAGACCCAGTACTTC. The encoded protein is CASSLSRGTGKETQYF.

The sample holds a few counts of this clonotype. The chain's CDR3 is CSASQGWASYNEQFF. CDR3 nucleotide sequence: TGCAGTGCTAGCCAAGGGTGGGCCTCCTACAATGAGCAGTTCTTC. The chain has TRBV20-1 and TRBJ2-1; D is ambiguous. With 3 bases removed from V and 0 bases from J, the gap between germline ends came to 12 bases. The CDR3 consists of 15 residues. In germline, CDR1 is DFQATT, CDR2 SNEGSKA (reference sequence).

This clonotype was found many times. The gene calls are TRBV11-2 and TRBJ1-1, with D possibly being TRBD1 (6 bases). Looked up from germline, CDR1 is SGHAT and CDR2 is FQNNGV. This CDR3 comprises 14 residues. V was trimmed by 6 bases and J by 5 bases, leaving 16 bases between them. The CDR3 nucleotides read TGTGCCAGCAGGGAGAGGACAGCTGGGACTGAAGCTTTCTTT. Its protein is CASRERTAGTEAFF.

This clonotype was seen repeatedly, ten times or more. This chain connects TRBV20-1 to TRBJ1-5; D not resolved. Trimming cost V 4 bases and J 2 bases, with 9 bases left between them. CDR3 size: 13 residues. The germline V gene encodes CDR1 DFQATT and CDR2 SNEGSKA (reference sequence). CDR3 protein: CSAKEVGNQPQHF. The DNA of the CDR3 is TGCAGTGCTAAGGAAGTGGGCAATCAGCCCCAGCATTTT.

This clonotype was recorded only once. This may be a read error: a much more frequent sequence differs by one nucleotide. CDR3 coding DNA: TGCAGTGCTAGCCGTTCGGTCTCTATCAATGGGCAGTTCTTC. The encoded protein is CSASRSVSINGQFF. The chain links TRBV20-1 to TRBJ2-1; no definite D call. The CDR3 runs to 14 residues. The germline V gene has CDR1 DFQATT and CDR2 SNEGSKA (reference sequence).

This clonotype was counted ten times or more. The chain recombines TRBV2 with TRBJ2-1, with D perhaps matching TRBD1 (6 bases). The V gene lost 4 bases and the J gene lost 4 bases, with 11 bases spanning the gap. The CDR3 is 14 residues long. Germline V gives CDR1 SNHLY, CDR2 FYNNEI. The CDR3, as DNA: TGTGCCAGCAGTGTAGGACAGTTATACAATGAGCAGTTCTTC. It codes for CASSVGQLYNEQFF.

About this clonotype: One end of the junction is discordant with germline, which a read error may explain. The V call is TRBV7-8, the J call TRBJ2-4; D call uncertain. From germline, CDR1 is SGHVS and CDR2 FQNEAQ. The CDR3 has 14 residues. CDR3 nucleotide sequence: TGTGCCAGCGGGTCCCTGAAAGCCAAAAGCATTCAGTACTTC. Its protein product is CASGSLKAKSIQYF.

The chain joins TRBV14 to TRBJ1-3; D not certain. CDR3 length: 14 residues. Trimming stripped 3 bases from V and 4 bases from J, with 10 bases between. Germline CDR1 SGHDN, CDR2 FVKESK. The CDR3 coding sequence is TGTGCCAGCAGCCAGCCCATTTGGGGAAACACCATATATTTT. This encodes CASSQPIWGNTIYF.

In its sample, this clonotype was seen a few times. The CDR3 bases are TGTGCCAGCAGTGAAGAACTTAGCGGGAGGGCATTTTACAATGAGCAGTTCTTC. It specifies CASSEELSGRAFYNEQFF. The V and J genes are TRBV6-1 and TRBJ2-1; TRBD2 matches at 11 bases. Losses at the gene ends were 1 base for V and 4 bases for J; bases not matched to a gene: 9. CDR3 length: 18 residues. Germline values: CDR1 MNHNS, CDR2 SASEGT.

Ten or more counts support this clonotype. This chain joins TRBV2 and TRBJ1-6; D remains unclear. This CDR3 contains 15 residues. Per the germline V gene, CDR1 is SNHLY and CDR2 is FYNNEI. V lost 9 bases, J lost 0 bases, and 12 bases lay in between. CDR3 bases: TGTGCCAGAGGGTCAATGAACTCCTATAATTCACCCCTCCACTTT. It encodes CARGSMNSYNSPLHF.

This clonotype has more than one count but fewer than ten. The rearrangement uses TRBV6-1 and TRBJ2-5, with a possible D match to TRBD2 (6 bases). Germline CDR1 reads MNHNS; CDR2 reads SASEGT. The CDR3 has 14 amino acids. The V gene lost 6 bases and the J gene lost 7 bases, with 18 bases spanning the gap. CDR3 nucleotide sequence: TGTGCCAGCAGACCCTATAGCGCCGGGGGGACCCAGTACTTC. Its protein is CASRPYSAGGTQYF.

This clonotype was detected many times. This chain connects TRBV7-9 to TRBJ2-2, with 10 bases lining up with TRBD2. Germline CDR1 is SEHNR and CDR2 is FQNEAQ (reference sequence). There are 18 residues in the CDR3. V lost 5 bases to trimming and J lost 5 bases; unmatched junction nucleotides: 14. Here the CDR3 reads CASSDPMSGRVRTGELFF. The CDR3 nucleotides are TGTGCCAGCAGCGACCCGATGAGCGGGAGGGTTCGGACCGGGGAGCTGTTTTTT.

This clonotype showed up many times. V and J are TRBV11-3 and TRBJ2-3, with D hard to call. The CDR3 is 15 residues long. Between the trimmed V and J ends, which lost 5 bases and 2 bases, there was a span of 14 bases. Germline lookup yields CDR1 SGHNT and CDR2 YENEEA. The CDR3 loop is CASSPFFLSTDTQYF. CDR3 sequence (DNA): TGTGCCAGCAGCCCCTTTTTCCTGTCCACAGATACGCAGTATTTT.